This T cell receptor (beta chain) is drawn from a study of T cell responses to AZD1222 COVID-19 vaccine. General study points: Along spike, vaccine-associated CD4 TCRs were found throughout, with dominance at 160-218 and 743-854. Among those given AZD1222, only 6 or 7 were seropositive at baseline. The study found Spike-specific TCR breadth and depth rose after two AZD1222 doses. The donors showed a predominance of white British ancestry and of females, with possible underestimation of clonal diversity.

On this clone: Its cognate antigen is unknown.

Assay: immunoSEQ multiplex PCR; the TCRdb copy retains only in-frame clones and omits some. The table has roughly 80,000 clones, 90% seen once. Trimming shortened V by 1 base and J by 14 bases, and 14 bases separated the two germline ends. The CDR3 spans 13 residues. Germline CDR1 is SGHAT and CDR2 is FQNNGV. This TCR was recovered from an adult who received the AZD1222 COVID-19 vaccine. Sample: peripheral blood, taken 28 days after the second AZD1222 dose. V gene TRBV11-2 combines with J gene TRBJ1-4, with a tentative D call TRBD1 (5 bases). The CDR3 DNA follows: TGTGCCAGCAGCTTAGGACCCGGGACGACTCTGTTTTTT. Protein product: CASSLGPGTTLFF.